Each of the 6 T cell receptor beta chains below was sequenced from the same sample in a study of cytomegalovirus exposure and HLA in healthy donors. The PCR used 60 Vbeta and 13 Jbeta primers. The assay was immunoSEQ multiplex PCR, and TCRdb's table has in-frame clones only and misses some. The table has some 110,000 clones, 82% seen once. The specimen was PBMCs. All receptors come from a man aged 25 to 45 in good health and CMV-seropositive.

The V gene is TRBV7-3, the J gene TRBJ2-3, with TRBD2 matching 8 bases. CDR3 length equals 15 residues. Germline loops: CDR1 SGHTA, CDR2 FQGTGA. V dropped 2 bases and J dropped 3; count of bases not matched to a gene: 4. CDR3 loop: CASSLDSGGTDTQYF. The CDR3, as DNA: TGTGCCAGCAGCTTAGACAGCGGGGGAACAGATACGCAGTATTTT. Full variable domain (remainder filled in from reference TRBV7-3 and TRBJ2-3): GAGVSQTPSNKVTEKGKYVELRCDPISGHTALYWYRQSLGQGPEFLIYFQGTGAADDSGLPNDRFFAVRPEGSVSTLKIQRTERGDSAVYLCASSLDSGGTDTQYFGPGTRLTVL.

CDR3 sequence: CASAGGQETQYF. CDR3 DNA: TGTGCCAGCGCAGGGGGGCAAGAGACCCAGTACTTC. The V gene is TRBV2, the J gene TRBJ2-5, with D perhaps TRBD1 (7 bases). The CDR3 totals 12 residues. Per the germline V gene, CDR1 is SNHLY and CDR2 is FYNNEI. Deletions cut 8 bases from V and 2 bases from J, with 9 bases between.

The chain joins TRBV11-2 to TRBJ2-1; TRBD1 matches 11 bases. V gave up 0 bases and J gave up 6 bases; unmatched junction bases: 7. The germline CDR1 and CDR2 sequences are SGHAT and FQNNGV. CDR3 length: 17 residues. CDR3 sequence reads: CASSLDRGTGGFNEQFF. The CDR3 nucleotides read TGTGCCAGCAGCTTAGATCGGGGGACAGGGGGTTTCAATGAGCAGTTCTTC.

As for this clone: Within the sample, other DNA sequences also encode this same CDR3. The genes are TRBV6-1 and TRBJ2-7; possible D gene TRBD2, 5 bases. In germline, CDR1 is MNHNS, CDR2 SASEGT. The CDR3 extends over 13 amino acids. Trimming removed 0 bases at V and 4 bases at J, with 7 bases between. CDR3 sequence (DNA): TGTGCCAGCAGTGAAGCCGGGATTTACGAGCAGTACGTC. It encodes CASSEAGIYEQYV.

The CDR3 reads CASSLSGATDTQYF. The CDR3 nucleotides read TGCGCCAGCAGCTTGTCGGGAGCCACAGATACGCAGTATTTT. This chain joins TRBV5-1 and TRBJ2-3, with D possibly TRBD2 on 6 matching bases. The CDR3 has 14 amino acids. V lost 1 base, J lost 2 bases, and 8 bases lay in between. The germline V gene has CDR1 SGHRS and CDR2 YFSETQ.

This clone came up many times. The chain recombines TRBV2 with TRBJ2-7, with TRBD2 as a possible D gene (6 bases). The V end lost 1 base, the J end lost 4 bases, and 17 bases lay between the germline ends. This CDR3 has 16 amino acids. The V gene's germline CDR1 is SNHLY and CDR2 FYNNEI. CDR3 in DNA: TGTGCCAGCAGTGAAGGCCCGGAGGAGGGGTTATACGAGCAGTACTTC. It codes for CASSEGPEEGLYEQYF. Complete variable domain (other parts from reference TRBV2 and TRBJ2-7): EPEVTQTPSHQVTQMGQEVILRCVPISNHLYFYWYRQILGQKVEFLVSFYNNEISEKSEIFDDQFSVERPDGSNFTLKIRSTKLEDSAMYFCASSEGPEEGLYEQYFGPGTRLTVT.